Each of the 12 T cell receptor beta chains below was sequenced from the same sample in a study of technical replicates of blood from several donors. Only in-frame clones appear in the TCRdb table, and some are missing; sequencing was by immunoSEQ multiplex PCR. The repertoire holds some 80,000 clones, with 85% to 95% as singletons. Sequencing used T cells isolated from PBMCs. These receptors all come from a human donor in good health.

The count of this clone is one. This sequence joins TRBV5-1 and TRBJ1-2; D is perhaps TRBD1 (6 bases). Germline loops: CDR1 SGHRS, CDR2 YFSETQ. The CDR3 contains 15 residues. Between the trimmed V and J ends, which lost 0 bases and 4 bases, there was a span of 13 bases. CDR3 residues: CASSLVFADSYGYTF. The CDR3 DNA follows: TGCGCCAGCAGCTTGGTGTTTGCGGACAGCTATGGCTACACCTTC.

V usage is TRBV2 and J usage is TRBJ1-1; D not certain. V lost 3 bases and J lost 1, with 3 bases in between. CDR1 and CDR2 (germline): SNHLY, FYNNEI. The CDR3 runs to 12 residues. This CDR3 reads CASSDRNTEAFF. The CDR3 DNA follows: TGTGCCAGCAGTGACAGGAACACTGAAGCTTTCTTT.

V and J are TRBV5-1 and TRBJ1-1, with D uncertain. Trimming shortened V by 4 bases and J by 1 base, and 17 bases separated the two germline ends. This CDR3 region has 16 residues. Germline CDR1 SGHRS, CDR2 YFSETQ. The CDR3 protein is CASSLSPRDWNTEAFF. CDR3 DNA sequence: TGCGCCAGCAGCCTGTCTCCGAGGGATTGGAACACTGAAGCTTTCTTT.

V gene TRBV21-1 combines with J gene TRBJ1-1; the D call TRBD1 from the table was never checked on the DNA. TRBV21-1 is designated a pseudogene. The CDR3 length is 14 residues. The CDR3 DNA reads TGTGCCAGCAGCCCGGGACAGGGGAACACTGAAGCTTTCTTT. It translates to CASSPGQGNTEAFF.

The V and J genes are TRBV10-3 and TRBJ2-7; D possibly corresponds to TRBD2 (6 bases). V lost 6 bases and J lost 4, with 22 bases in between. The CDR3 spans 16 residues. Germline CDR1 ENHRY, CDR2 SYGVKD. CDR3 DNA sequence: TGTGCCATCAGAGATTCCTCCCGGGACTCACTATACGAGCAGTACTTC. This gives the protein CAIRDSSRDSLYEQYF.

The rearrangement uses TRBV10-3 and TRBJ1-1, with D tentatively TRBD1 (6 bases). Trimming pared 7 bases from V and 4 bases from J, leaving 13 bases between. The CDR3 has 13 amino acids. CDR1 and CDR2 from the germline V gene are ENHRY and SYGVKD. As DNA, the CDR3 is TGTGCCATCATGCGGCAGGGGAGCACTGAAGCTTTCTTT. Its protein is CAIMRQGSTEAFF.

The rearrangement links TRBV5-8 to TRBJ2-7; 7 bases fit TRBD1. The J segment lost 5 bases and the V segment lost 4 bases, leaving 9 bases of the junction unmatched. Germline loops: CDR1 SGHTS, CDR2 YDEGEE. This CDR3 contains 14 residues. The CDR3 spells CASSRTRQGHEQYF. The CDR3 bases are TGTGCCAGCAGCCGAACGCGACAGGGCCACGAGCAGTACTTC. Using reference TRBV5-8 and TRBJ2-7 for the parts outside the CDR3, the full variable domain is EAGVTQSPTHLIKTRGQQATLRCSPISGHTSVYWYQQALGLGLQFLLWYDEGEERNRGNFPPRFSGRQFPNYSSELNVNALELEDSALYLCASSRTRQGHEQYFGPGTRLTVT.

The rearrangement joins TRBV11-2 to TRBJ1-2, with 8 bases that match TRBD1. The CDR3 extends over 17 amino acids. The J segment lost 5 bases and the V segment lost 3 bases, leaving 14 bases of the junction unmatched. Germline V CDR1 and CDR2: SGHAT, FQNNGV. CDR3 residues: CASSFISLGTGYYGYTF. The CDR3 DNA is TGTGCCAGCAGCTTTATATCCCTGGGGACAGGTTATTATGGCTACACCTTC.

The chain's CDR3 is CASSPGGPYEQYF. DNA for the CDR3: TGCGCCAGCAGCCCAGGGGGCCCCTACGAGCAGTACTTC. The rearrangement links TRBV5-1 to TRBJ2-7; 8 bases agree with TRBD1. Germline V gives CDR1 SGHRS, CDR2 YFSETQ. J was trimmed by 2 bases and V by 4 bases; bases with no gene match: 2. This CDR3 spans 13 amino acids.

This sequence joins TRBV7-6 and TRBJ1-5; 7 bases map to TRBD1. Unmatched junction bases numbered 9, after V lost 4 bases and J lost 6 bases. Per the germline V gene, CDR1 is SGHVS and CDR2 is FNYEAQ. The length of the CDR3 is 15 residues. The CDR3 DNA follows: TGTGCCAGCAGCTCGTTGACAGGGAGAGGTCAGCCCCAGCATTTT. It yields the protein CASSSLTGRGQPQHF.

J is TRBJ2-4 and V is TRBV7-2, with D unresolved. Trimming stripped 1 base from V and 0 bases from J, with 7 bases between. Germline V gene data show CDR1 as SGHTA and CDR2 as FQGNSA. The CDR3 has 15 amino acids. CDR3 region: CASSLDGPAKNIQYF. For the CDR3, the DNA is TGTGCCAGCAGCTTAGATGGGCCAGCCAAAAACATTCAGTACTTC. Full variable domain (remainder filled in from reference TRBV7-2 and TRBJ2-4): GAGVSQSPSNKVTEKGKDVELRCDPISGHTALYWYRQSLGQGLEFLIYFQGNSAPDKSGLPSDRFSAERTGGSVSTLTIQRTQQEDSAVYLCASSLDGPAKNIQYFGAGTRLSVL.

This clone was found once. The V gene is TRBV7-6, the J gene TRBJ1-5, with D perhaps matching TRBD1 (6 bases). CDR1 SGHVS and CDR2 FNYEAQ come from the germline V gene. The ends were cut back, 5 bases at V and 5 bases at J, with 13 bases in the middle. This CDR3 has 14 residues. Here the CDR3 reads CASSRTEAYQPQHF. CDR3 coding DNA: TGTGCCAGCAGCCGGACAGAAGCTTATCAGCCCCAGCATTTT.